The 30 T cell receptor beta chains given below trace back to one sample, sequenced in a study of cytomegalovirus exposure and HLA in healthy donors. Primers for the PCR totalled 60 Vbeta and 13 Jbeta. Sequenced by immunoSEQ multiplex PCR; TCRdb stores in-frame clones only, minus some. The table lists 130,000 to 150,000 clones. Sequencing was carried out using PBMCs. Receptors were obtained from a man aged 40-49 years in good health and CMV-seronegative.

The J gene is TRBJ2-2, the V gene TRBV27, with 8 bases matching TRBD2. The V segment lost 2 bases and the J segment 5 bases; nucleotides outside the gene matches: 10. Germline lookup yields CDR1 MNHEY and CDR2 SMNVEV (reference sequence). This CDR3 spans 17 amino acids. The DNA of the CDR3 is TGTGCCAGCAGTTTAAGGGGTGCCGGGGGGGGGACCGGGGAGCTGTTTTTT. It encodes CASSLRGAGGGTGELFF.

The chain is built from TRBV5-1 and TRBJ1-2; no firm D call. V lost 1 base, J lost 0 bases, and 10 bases lay in between. Germline V gives CDR1 SGHRS, CDR2 YFSETQ. This CDR3 comprises 15 residues. The CDR3 DNA reads as TGCGCCAGCAGCTTGCGGGGAGAAGCTAACTATGGCTACACCTTC. This translates into CASSLRGEANYGYTF.

V and J are TRBV7-2 and TRBJ2-7, with a weak D call TRBD1 (6 bases). The CDR3 is 14 amino acids. Germline lookup yields CDR1 SGHTA and CDR2 FQGNSA. V was trimmed by 5 bases and J by 2 bases, leaving 13 bases between them. CDR3 sequence reads: CASSGQGGTYEQYF. Here the CDR3 DNA reads TGTGCCAGCAGCGGTCAAGGGGGAACCTACGAGCAGTACTTC. The whole variable domain, filled in from reference TRBV7-2 and TRBJ2-7, reads GAGVSQSPSNKVTEKGKDVELRCDPISGHTALYWYRQSLGQGLEFLIYFQGNSAPDKSGLPSDRFSAERTGGSVSTLTIQRTQQEDSAVYLCASSGQGGTYEQYFGPGTRLTVT.

As DNA, the CDR3 is TGCAGTGGCGTCCTTCGGGGGGAGCAGTACTTC. Protein product: CSGVLRGEQYF. This rearrangement joins TRBV20-1 to TRBJ2-7, with D perhaps matching TRBD2 (6 bases). Germline-derived CDR1 and CDR2 are DFQATT and SNEGSKA (reference sequence). V lost 7 bases and J lost 7, with 14 bases in between. The CDR3 consists of 11 residues.

The chain employs TRBV9 and TRBJ2-5; D possibly corresponds to TRBD2 (6 bases). Gene TRBJ2-7 matches the end of the DNA better, so the J call may be wrong. Germline V lookup: CDR1 SGDLS, CDR2 YYNGEE. This CDR3 region has 16 residues. The CDR3 reads CASSTQPEGSSYEQYF. The DNA of the CDR3 is TGTGCCAGCAGCACACAACCGGAGGGGAGCTCCTACGAGCAGTACTTC.

This chain links TRBV6-1 with TRBJ2-3; the D is unclear. The V end lost 6 bases, the J end lost 5 bases, and 9 bases lay between the germline ends. The CDR3 loop spans 12 amino acids. The germline gives CDR1 MNHNS, CDR2 SASEGT. Here the CDR3 reads CASRRREDTQYF. CDR3 sequence (DNA): TGTGCCAGCAGGAGGAGAGAAGATACGCAGTATTTT.

The V gene is TRBV5-8, the J gene TRBJ1-2, with TRBD1 identical over 11 bases. Trimming at V came to 3 bases and at J to 1 base, leaving 2 bases not matched to a gene. CDR1 is SGHTS, CDR2 YDEGEE, per germline. The CDR3 is 15 residues long. In DNA, the CDR3 is TGTGCCAGCAGCTCCGGGACAGGGGGTAACTATGGCTACACCTTC. This sequence encodes CASSSGTGGNYGYTF.

The chain recombines TRBV5-1 with TRBJ2-2; the D gene is possibly TRBD1 (5 bases). CDR1 and CDR2 from the germline V gene are SGHRS and YFSETQ. V was trimmed by 2 bases and J by 8 bases, leaving 13 bases between them. The CDR3 contains 14 residues. The CDR3 is CASSFPNPGGELFF. Here the CDR3 DNA reads TGCGCCAGCAGCTTCCCCAACCCAGGGGGGGAGCTGTTTTTT.

Here the CDR3 DNA reads TGTGCCAGCAGCTTAGGCGCAGGGAAGAATTCACCCCTCCACTTT. Residues: CASSLGAGKNSPLHF. The chain combines TRBV11-2 with TRBJ1-6; a possible D gene is TRBD1 (5 bases). V dropped 1 base and J dropped 7 bases, with 11 bases sitting between them. Germline CDR1 and CDR2: SGHAT and FQNNGV. The CDR3 totals 15 residues.

The V call is TRBV25-1, the J call TRBJ2-5, with a possible D match to TRBD1 (5 bases). CDR1 and CDR2 (germline): MGHDK, SYGVNS. V lost 3 bases to trimming and J lost 6 bases, with 11 bases between them. The CDR3 is made up of 13 amino acids. Here the CDR3 reads CASSDLRVKTQYF. The CDR3 DNA follows: TGTGCCAGCAGTGATCTCAGGGTAAAGACCCAGTACTTC.

The rearrangement links TRBV2 to TRBJ1-1; D gene ambiguous. V was trimmed by 6 bases and J by 13 bases, leaving 21 bases between them. Germline values: CDR1 SNHLY, CDR2 FYNNEI. There are 13 residues in the CDR3. The DNA for the CDR3 is TGTGCCAGCAGAGGGAGTGAAGTCCGCGAGCTTTTCTTT. Protein: CASRGSEVRELFF.

This rearrangement joins TRBV27 to TRBJ1-6; 8 bases fit TRBD1. V shed 8 bases and J 7 bases; nucleotides not matched to a gene: 7. This CDR3 is 14 amino acids long. CDR1 and CDR2 (germline): MNHEY, SMNVEV (reference sequence). CDR3 amino acids: CASGTGTGNSPLHF. The CDR3 DNA reads as TGTGCCAGCGGGACCGGGACAGGCAATTCACCCCTCCACTTT.

This chain uses TRBV5-1 with TRBJ1-2, with TRBD1 matching 9 bases. Germline V lookup: CDR1 SGHRS, CDR2 YFSETQ. The CDR3 runs to 13 residues. Trimming cost V 4 bases and J 8 bases; bases outside gene matches: 6. The CDR3 sequence is CASSPQGARGYTF. The CDR3 DNA is TGCGCCAGCAGCCCACAGGGGGCGAGAGGCTACACCTTC.

V usage is TRBV6-4 and J usage is TRBJ2-2; 9 nucleotides align to TRBD2. This CDR3 has 15 amino acids. Germline CDR1 is MRHNA and CDR2 is SNTAGT. The V gene end was trimmed by 8 bases and the J gene end by 4 bases; junction bases not matched to a gene: 8. The CDR3 region has the DNA TGTGCCAGCGCTGTAGCGGGGGCGTCCACCGGGGAGCTGTTTTTT. This sequence encodes CASAVAGASTGELFF.

This chain connects TRBV5-4 to TRBJ2-5; D call uncertain. The length of the CDR3 is 13 residues. V was pared by 0 bases and J by 7 bases, with 10 bases between. Germline-derived CDR1 and CDR2 are SGHNT and YYREEE (reference sequence). The CDR3 DNA is TGTGCCAGCAGCTTGGATGGGCTGCGGACCCAGTACTTC. Amino acids: CASSLDGLRTQYF.

The chain has TRBV5-4 and TRBJ2-3, with 15 positions matching TRBD2. V shed 4 bases and J 3 bases; nucleotides not matched to a gene: 3. Germline lookup yields CDR1 SGHNT and CDR2 YYREEE (reference sequence). This CDR3 has 16 residues. This CDR3 reads CASSRGLAGGTDTQYF. CDR3 nucleotide sequence: TGTGCCAGCAGCCGGGGACTAGCGGGGGGTACAGATACGCAGTATTTT.

This CDR3 reads CASSAGQQPQHF. In DNA form, the CDR3 reads TGTGCCAGCAGTGCTGGACAACAGCCCCAGCATTTT. This sequence joins TRBV6-5 and TRBJ1-5; a possible D gene is TRBD1 (5 bases). The CDR3 is made up of 12 amino acids. Germline CDR1 is MNHEY and CDR2 is SVGAGI. Deletions cut 5 bases from V and 7 bases from J, with 9 bases between.

The chain couples TRBV6-6 to TRBJ1-2, with TRBD1 matching over 7 bases. Germline CDR1 reads MNHNY; CDR2 reads SVGAGI (reference sequence). The length of the CDR3 is 15 residues. J gave up 9 bases and V 0 bases, and 10 bases lay outside the gene matches. For the CDR3, the DNA is TGTGCCAGCAGTTACTCGCCGGGACAGCCGAGGAGCTACACCTTC. This codes for CASSYSPGQPRSYTF.

The chain uses TRBV6-1 and TRBJ1-5; 8 nucleotides match TRBD1. This CDR3 is 16 amino acids long. Germline loops: CDR1 MNHNS, CDR2 SASEGT. Trimming removed 3 bases from V and 6 bases from J; junction bases left unmatched: 10. CDR3 region: CASSDYPGGLRQPQHF. CDR3 bases: TGTGCCAGCAGTGATTATCCAGGGGGCCTACGTCAGCCCCAGCATTTT.

For the CDR3, the DNA is TGCGCCAGCAGCTTAGCGGGGGACCCATCCGAGCAGTACTTC. Protein: CASSLAGDPSEQYF. The chain couples TRBV5-1 to TRBJ2-5, with 8 nucleotides matching TRBD2. The DNA end is more similar to TRBJ2-7, so the J call may be wrong. Germline V lookup: CDR1 SGHRS, CDR2 YFSETQ. The CDR3 runs 14 residues.

The genes are TRBV7-3 and TRBJ1-1; maybe TRBD1 (6 bases). The V gene's germline CDR1 is SGHTA and CDR2 FQGTGA. This CDR3 has 14 amino acids. Trimming cost V 5 bases and J 3 bases, with 13 bases left between them. CDR3 amino acids: CASSIQGSDTEAFF. The CDR3 DNA is TGTGCCAGCAGCATACAGGGTTCCGACACTGAAGCTTTCTTT.

The DNA of the CDR3 is TGTGCCAGCATTACGCCCGACAGGTATCAGCCCCAGCATTTT. This translates into CASITPDRYQPQHF. The chain carries TRBV28 and TRBJ1-5, with D possibly being TRBD1 (6 bases). Germline lookup yields CDR1 MDHEN and CDR2 SYDVKM. V was clipped by 7 bases and J by 5 bases, with 15 bases between them. CDR3 length: 14 residues.

CDR3 bases: TGTGCCAGCAGCTTAGGGGGGGGAAACAATCAGCCCCAGCATTTT. This codes for CASSLGGGNNQPQHF. This chain links TRBV13 with TRBJ1-5; possible D gene TRBD1, 5 bases. V shed 0 bases and J shed 3 bases, with 9 bases lying between them. This CDR3 is built from 15 residues. Germline V CDR1 and CDR2: PRHDT, FYEKMQ (reference sequence).

The J gene is TRBJ2-3, the V gene TRBV5-1, with 9 bases identical to TRBD2. This CDR3 comprises 16 residues. CDR1 SGHRS and CDR2 YFSETQ come from the germline V gene. With V trimmed by 2 bases and J by 0 bases, 4 bases remained unmatched. The CDR3 loop is CASSLGTSSSTDTQYF. For the CDR3, the DNA is TGCGCCAGCAGCTTAGGGACTAGCTCGAGCACAGATACGCAGTATTTT.

J is TRBJ2-2 and V is TRBV15, with 11 bases lining up with TRBD2. CDR1 is LNHNV and CDR2 is YYDKDF in the germline V gene (reference sequence). The ends lost 1 base at V and 1 base at J; junction bases unmatched: 5. The CDR3 has 18 residues. The DNA of the CDR3 is TGTGCCACCAGCAGAGGATTGACTAGCGGGGAGAACACCGGGGAGCTGTTTTTT. Translating it yields CATSRGLTSGENTGELFF.

The chain couples TRBV9 to TRBJ1-5; 10 nucleotides agree with TRBD1. Germline CDR1 SGDLS, CDR2 YYNGEE. The CDR3 length is 15 residues. V gave up 3 bases and J gave up 7 bases; unmatched junction bases: 7. CDR3 nucleotide sequence: TGTGCCAGCAGCGACGGACAGGGGGTGGGGCAGCCCCAGCATTTT. This encodes CASSDGQGVGQPQHF.

The V and J genes are TRBV6-6 and TRBJ1-5; D is undetermined. The CDR3 spans 12 residues. Germline V gives CDR1 MNHNY, CDR2 SVGAGI (reference sequence). Trimming left V 6 bases short and J 3 bases short, with 6 bases between. CDR3 residues: CASSQSNQPQHF. CDR3 DNA sequence: TGTGCCAGCAGCCAGTCCAATCAGCCCCAGCATTTT.

The chain is built from TRBV28 and TRBJ1-1; D gene unclear. With 6 bases removed from V and 7 bases from J, the gap between germline ends came to 24 bases. The CDR3 sequence is 16 residues long. In germline, CDR1 is MDHEN, CDR2 SYDVKM. CDR3 region: CASSFPPEDGSDEAFF. CDR3 sequence (DNA): TGTGCCAGCAGCTTCCCCCCGGAGGACGGATCTGATGAAGCTTTCTTT.

The rearrangement joins TRBV4-2 to TRBJ2-3; tentative D call: TRBD1 (6 bases). The CDR3 extends over 14 amino acids. Germline CDR1 LGHNA, CDR2 YNFKEQ. V lost 0 bases to trimming and J lost 3 bases, with 7 bases between them. As DNA, the CDR3 is TGTGCCAGCAGCCAAGAAACAGGGACAGATACGCAGTATTTT. Translation gives CASSQETGTDTQYF.

The V gene is TRBV5-4, the J gene TRBJ2-5, with 12 nucleotides matching TRBD1. The J call may be wrong; the DNA end is better matched by TRBJ2-7. The germline V gene encodes CDR1 SGHNT and CDR2 YYREEE (reference sequence). There are 15 residues in the CDR3. The CDR3 sequence is CASSFGTGGFYEQYF. The CDR3 DNA is TGTGCCAGCAGCTTTGGGACAGGGGGCTTCTACGAGCAGTACTTC.